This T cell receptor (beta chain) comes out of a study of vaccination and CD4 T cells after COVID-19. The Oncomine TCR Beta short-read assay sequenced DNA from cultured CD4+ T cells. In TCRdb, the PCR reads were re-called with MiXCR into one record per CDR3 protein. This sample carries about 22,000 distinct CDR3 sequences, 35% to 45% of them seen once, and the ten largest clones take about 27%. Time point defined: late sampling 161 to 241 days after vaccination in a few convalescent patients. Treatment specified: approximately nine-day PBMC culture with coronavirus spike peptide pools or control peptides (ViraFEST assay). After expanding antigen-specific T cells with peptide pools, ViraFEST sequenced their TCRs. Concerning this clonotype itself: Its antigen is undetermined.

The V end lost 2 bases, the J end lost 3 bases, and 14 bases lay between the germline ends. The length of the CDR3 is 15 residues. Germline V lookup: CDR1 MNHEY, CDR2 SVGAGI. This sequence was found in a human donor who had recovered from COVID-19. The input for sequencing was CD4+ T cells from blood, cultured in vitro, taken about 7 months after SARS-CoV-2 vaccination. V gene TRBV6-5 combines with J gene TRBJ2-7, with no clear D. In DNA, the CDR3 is TGTGCCAGCAGTTACGAGGCCAGCCCTCACTACGAGCAGTACTTC. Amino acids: CASSYEASPHYEQYF.